The TCR beta chain under discussion was sequenced for a study of beta chain features in type 1 diabetes. Notes on the study in general: Type 1 diabetes patients had moderately but significantly shorter TCRB CDR3s in all four CD4+ subsets. At VDJ recombination sites, type 1 diabetes patients had fewer insertions and more deleted nucleotides.

This clone turned up a few times. The antigen is not known. V lost 3 bases and J lost 1, with 9 bases in between. The germline V gene has CDR1 SQVTM and CDR2 ANQGSEA. CDR3 length: 13 residues. The investigators reverse transcribed all of the isolated RNA, so they sequenced expressed TCRB transcripts. Sequencing used immunoSEQ multiplex PCR; TCRdb keeps in-frame clones, though not all of them. The sample has 250,000 to 300,000 clones, 24% seen once. The chain recombines TRBV29-1 with TRBJ1-2; D gene uncertain. Input material: naive CD4+ T cells from blood. The receptor was derived from a woman between 25 and 40 years old with type 1 diabetes. CDR3 sequence reads: CSVDLGSNYGYTF. CDR3 in DNA: TGCAGCGTTGATTTGGGCAGTAACTATGGCTACACCTTC.